These 18 T cell receptor beta chains share one sample of origin, sequenced in a study of technical replicates of blood from a handful of donors. Clones were read by immunoSEQ multiplex PCR, and TCRdb kept only the in-frame ones, dropping some. The profile shows about 67,000 clones, 95% to 97% of them singletons. Sequenced: T cells isolated from PBMCs. Every receptor here comes from a human donor in good health.

V and J are TRBV5-1 and TRBJ2-1, with 9 bases fitting TRBD2. Germline assignment: CDR1 SGHRS and CDR2 YFSETQ. There are 16 residues in the CDR3. Germline trimming cut 4 bases from V and 0 bases from J; bases unmatched to any gene: 5. CDR3 nucleotide sequence: TGCGCCAGCAGCCCCCTTAGCGGGAGCTCCTACAATGAGCAGTTCTTC. Its translation is CASSPLSGSSYNEQFF.

This chain uses TRBV5-4 with TRBJ2-7; 10 nucleotides line up with TRBD2. The CDR3 length is 15 residues. CDR1 and CDR2 (germline): SGHNT, YYREEE (reference sequence). Germline trimming cut 0 bases from V and 3 bases from J; bases unmatched to any gene: 3. The CDR3 reads CASSLGASGGYEQYF. The CDR3 DNA sequence: TGTGCCAGCAGCTTGGGAGCTAGCGGGGGCTACGAGCAGTACTTC. Full variable domain (rest looked up from reference TRBV5-4 and TRBJ2-7): ETGVTQSPTHLIKTRGQQVTLRCSSQSGHNTVSWYQQALGQGPQFIFQYYREEENGRGNFPPRFSGLQFPNYSSELNVNALELDDSALYLCASSLGASGGYEQYFGPGTRLTVT.

V is TRBV5-1 and J is TRBJ2-2; TRBD2 aligns across 8 bases. The J segment lost 10 bases and the V segment lost 4 bases, leaving 12 bases of the junction unmatched. Germline loops: CDR1 SGHRS, CDR2 YFSETQ. The CDR3 length is 15 residues. The CDR3 DNA is TGCGCCAGCAGCGTAGCGGGACTAGGTCGGGAGGAGCTGTTTTTT. This gives the protein CASSVAGLGREELFF.

The genes are TRBV6-4 and TRBJ1-2; D may be TRBD1 (6 bases). Germline values: CDR1 MRHNA, CDR2 SNTAGT. This CDR3 is built from 14 residues. Trimming removed 6 bases from V and 0 bases from J, with 11 bases in between. CDR3 in amino acids: CASRNEGANYGYTF. The CDR3 DNA is TGTGCCAGCAGGAACGAGGGGGCTAACTATGGCTACACCTTC.

This sequence joins TRBV5-4 and TRBJ1-1; a possible D gene is TRBD1 (6 bases). This CDR3 is built from 15 residues. The V end lost 5 bases, the J end lost 0 bases, and 14 bases lay between the germline ends. The germline gives CDR1 SGHNT, CDR2 YYREEE (reference sequence). The CDR3 sequence is CASRSRTAMNTEAFF. Here the CDR3 DNA reads TGTGCCAGCAGATCCAGGACAGCTATGAACACTGAAGCTTTCTTT.

This chain connects TRBV11-2 to TRBJ1-4; D is unclear. This CDR3 has 12 amino acids. The germline CDR1 and CDR2 sequences are SGHAT and FQNNGV. Trimming removed 6 bases at V and 6 bases at J, with 8 bases between. The CDR3 reads CASRLRDEKLFF. The CDR3 coding sequence is TGTGCCAGCAGACTAAGAGATGAAAAACTGTTTTTT.

The chain recombines TRBV10-3 with TRBJ2-5, with TRBD2 matching over 8 bases. V was pared by 6 bases and J by 2 bases, with 8 bases of the junction left unmatched. This CDR3 is 15 amino acids long. The germline V gene encodes CDR1 ENHRY and CDR2 SYGVKD. The CDR3 sequence is CAISPLAGKQETQYF. The DNA of the CDR3 is TGTGCCATCAGCCCCCTAGCGGGCAAGCAAGAGACCCAGTACTTC.

The chain couples TRBV4-1 to TRBJ2-3; 7 bases map to TRBD2. Germline-derived CDR1 and CDR2 are MGHRA and YSYEKL. The CDR3 has 14 amino acids. J lost 6 bases, V lost 5 bases, and 8 bases had no gene match. CDR3: CASSAWGGGDTQYF. Written as DNA, the CDR3 is TGCGCCAGCAGCGCCTGGGGGGGAGGCGATACGCAGTATTTT.

This rearrangement joins TRBV5-1 to TRBJ2-2, with D hard to call. CDR1 is SGHRS, CDR2 YFSETQ, per germline. This CDR3 has 15 residues. Trimming shortened V by 1 base and J by 2 bases, and 9 bases separated the two germline ends. In DNA, the CDR3 is TGCGCCAGCAGCTTGAGGCAGGTTAACACCGGGGAGCTGTTTTTT. Translating gives CASSLRQVNTGELFF.

This chain connects TRBV6-5 to TRBJ1-2; 11 nucleotides match TRBD1. With V trimmed by 3 bases and J by 4 bases, 4 bases remained unmatched. This CDR3 is 15 amino acids long. Per the germline V gene, CDR1 is MNHEY and CDR2 is SVGAGI. In nucleotides, the CDR3 is TGTGCCAGCAGTTATACCGGGACAGGGGGCTATGGCTACACCTTC. Translation: CASSYTGTGGYGYTF.

The V gene is TRBV2, the J gene TRBJ1-1; D is uncertain. The CDR3 is 13 residues long. Trimming removed 5 bases at V and 3 bases at J, with 10 bases between. Germline V CDR1 and CDR2: SNHLY, FYNNEI. CDR3 protein: CASSQFGDTEAFF. The CDR3, as DNA: TGTGCCAGCAGTCAGTTCGGAGACACTGAAGCTTTCTTT.

The chain couples TRBV5-1 to TRBJ2-3, with 7 bases fitting TRBD1. V trimming: 3 bases; J trimming: 4 bases; junction bases outside the gene matches: 8. Germline values: CDR1 SGHRS, CDR2 YFSETQ. CDR3 length: 15 amino acids. The DNA for the CDR3 is TGCGCCAGCAGCTGGCAGGACAGGTCCCCAGATACGCAGTATTTT. It encodes CASSWQDRSPDTQYF.

This sequence joins TRBV29-1 and TRBJ2-3; weak D call: TRBD1 (5 bases). Trimming shortened V by 4 bases and J by 4 bases, and 9 bases separated the two germline ends. Germline V CDR1 and CDR2: SQVTM, ANQGSEA. CDR3 length: 12 amino acids. Written as DNA, the CDR3 is TGCAGCGTTGGGCAGGGTGCAGATACGCAGTATTTT. Its translation: CSVGQGADTQYF.

The chain uses TRBV4-1 and TRBJ2-3; weak D call: TRBD2 (5 bases). Germline CDR1 is MGHRA and CDR2 is YSYEKL. The CDR3 is made up of 18 amino acids. V lost 0 bases and J lost 0, with 16 bases in between. For the CDR3, the DNA is TGCGCCAGCAGCCAAGACGTTGGGAGAGGTATTAGCACAGATACGCAGTATTTT. Translated, it gives CASSQDVGRGISTDTQYF.

V and J are TRBV5-6 and TRBJ2-1, with D tentatively TRBD2 (5 bases). Between the trimmed V and J ends, which lost 3 bases and 4 bases, there was a span of 14 bases. CDR1 and CDR2 from the germline V gene are SGHDT and YYEEEE. CDR3 length equals 15 residues. The CDR3 DNA follows: TGTGCCAGCAGCTCGGGAAGAGACGCTTACAATGAGCAGTTCTTC. Translation gives CASSSGRDAYNEQFF. The full variable domain, its missing parts supplied by reference TRBV5-6 and TRBJ2-1, is DAGVTQSPTHLIKTRGQQVTLRCSPKSGHDTVSWYQQALGQGPQFIFQYYEEEERQRGNFPDRFSGHQFPNYSSELNVNALLLGDSALYLCASSSGRDAYNEQFFGPGTRLTVL.

The chain is built from TRBV5-1 and TRBJ2-1; 8 bases match TRBD2. Germline assignment: CDR1 SGHRS and CDR2 YFSETQ. The CDR3 spans 16 residues. Unmatched junction bases numbered 14, after V lost 3 bases and J lost 9 bases. CDR3 DNA: TGCGCCAGCAGCTCTACCTGGGAGCGGGAGTATGGTGAGCAGTTCTTC. This translates into CASSSTWEREYGEQFF.

CDR3 loop: CSVVQGEAFF. CDR3 bases: TGCAGCGTTGTACAGGGCGAAGCTTTCTTT. The chain has TRBV29-1 and TRBJ1-1, with D possibly being TRBD1 (6 bases). Germline V lookup: CDR1 SQVTM, CDR2 ANQGSEA. This CDR3 is 10 amino acids long. V was shortened by 4 bases and J by 8 bases, with 8 bases between the two germline ends.

The chain joins TRBV28 to TRBJ1-5; 8 bases align to TRBD1. Germline CDR1 reads MDHEN; CDR2 reads SYDVKM. V shed 4 bases and J 7 bases; nucleotides not matched to a gene: 9. This CDR3 has 15 residues. The CDR3 spells CASSSLQGAWQPQHF. The CDR3, as DNA: TGTGCCAGCAGTTCTCTCCAGGGGGCATGGCAGCCCCAGCATTTT.